The next 4 T cell receptor beta chains were all read from a single sample in a study of siplizumab effects on memory and regulatory T cells. This table comes from immunoSEQ multiplex PCR, and its TCRdb copy is limited to in-frame clones, with some not included. The repertoire holds 85,000 to 130,000 clones, 93% seen once, with about 0.62% in the top ten. The sample was Tregs sorted from blood. Receptor source: a human donor in good health.

V is TRBV5-1 and J is TRBJ1-1; 9 bases are shared with TRBD1. The CDR3 sequence is 13 residues long. V trimming: 8 bases; J trimming: 4 bases; junction bases outside the gene matches: 6. Germline V gene sequence: CDR1 SGHRS, CDR2 YFSETQ. The CDR3 DNA reads TGCGCCAGTAACAGGGGGCACAGCACTGAAGCTTTCTTT. Encoded protein: CASNRGHSTEAFF. The whole variable domain, remainder taken from reference TRBV5-1 and TRBJ1-1, is KAGVTQTPRYLIKTRGQQVTLSCSPISGHRSVSWYQQTPGQGLQFLFEYFSETQRNKGNFPGRFSGRQFSNSRSEMNVSTLELGDSALYLCASNRGHSTEAFFGQGTRLTVV.

This clone has just a few counts. The chain carries TRBV30 and TRBJ1-2; possibly TRBD1 for D (5 bases). This CDR3 region has 14 residues. V lost 5 bases, J lost 4 bases, and 17 bases lay in between. Germline values: CDR1 GTSNPN, CDR2 SVGIG (reference sequence). The CDR3 sequence is CAWQSRGSPYGYTF. DNA of the CDR3: TGTGCCTGGCAATCCCGGGGCAGTCCCTATGGCTACACCTTC.

This chain uses TRBV4-2 with TRBJ2-7; D not certain. The V end was cut by 0 bases, the J end by 4 bases, with 10 bases between. The CDR3 loop spans 14 amino acids. Germline CDR1 LGHNA, CDR2 YNFKEQ. CDR3 region: CASSQEVAAYEQYF. The CDR3 region has the DNA TGTGCCAGCAGCCAAGAGGTCGCAGCGTACGAGCAGTACTTC.

The rearrangement uses TRBV2 and TRBJ1-1; possibly TRBD1 for D (5 bases). Trimming pared 9 bases from V and 6 bases from J, leaving 11 bases between. This CDR3 region has 11 residues. Germline loops: CDR1 SNHLY, CDR2 FYNNEI. CDR3 DNA: TGTGCCAGTGCCCGGGGCTCTGAAGCTTTCTTT. Translating gives CASARGSEAFF.